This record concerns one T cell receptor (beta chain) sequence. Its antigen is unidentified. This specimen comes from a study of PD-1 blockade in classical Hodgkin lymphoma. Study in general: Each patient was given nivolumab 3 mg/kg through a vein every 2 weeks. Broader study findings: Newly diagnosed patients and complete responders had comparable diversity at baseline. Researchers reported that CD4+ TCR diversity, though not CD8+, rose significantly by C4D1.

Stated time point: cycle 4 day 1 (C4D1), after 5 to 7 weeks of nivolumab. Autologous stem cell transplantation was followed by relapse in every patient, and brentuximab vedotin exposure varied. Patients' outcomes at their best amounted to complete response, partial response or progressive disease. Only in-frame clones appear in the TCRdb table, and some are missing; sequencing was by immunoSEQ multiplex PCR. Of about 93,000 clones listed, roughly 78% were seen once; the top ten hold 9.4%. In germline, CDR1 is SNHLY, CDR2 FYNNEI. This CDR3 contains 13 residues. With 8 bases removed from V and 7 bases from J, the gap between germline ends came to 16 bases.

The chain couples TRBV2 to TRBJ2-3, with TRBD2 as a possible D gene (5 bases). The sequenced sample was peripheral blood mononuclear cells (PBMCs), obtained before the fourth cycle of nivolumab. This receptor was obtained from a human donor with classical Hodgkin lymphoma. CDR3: CASGWDWRNTQYF. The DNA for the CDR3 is TGTGCCAGCGGATGGGATTGGAGGAATACGCAGTATTTT.